Following are 28 T cell receptor beta chains from one sample sequenced in a study of Graves' ophthalmopathy and Graves' hyperthyroidism. RNA transcripts provided the template for amplifying TCR beta CDR3 regions. The library came from an HTBI-primed first-round RT-PCR and a second-round multiplex PCR. TCRdb independently ran MiXCR on the multiplex PCR reads; one entry per CDR3 protein. The table lists about 1.2 million distinct CDR3 sequences, less than 45% of them singletons. Specimen: peripheral blood or thyroid tissue (not recorded which). The receptor source for this set is an adult man with Graves' hyperthyroidism.

This rearrangement joins TRBV19 to TRBJ1-5, with D maybe TRBD1 (5 bases). V gave up 6 bases and J gave up 1 base, with 13 bases separating them. Looked up from germline, CDR1 is LNHDA and CDR2 is SQIVND (reference sequence). The CDR3 runs 15 residues. The CDR3 here is CASRGRGRSNQPQHF. The CDR3, as DNA: TGTGCCAGTAGGGGAAGGGGCAGAAGCAATCAGCCCCAGCATTTT.

The rearrangement links TRBV7-9 to TRBJ1-6, with 7 bases fitting TRBD1. The CDR3 spans 15 residues. V shed 6 bases, J shed 10 bases, and the junction held 12 bases outside the gene matches. Per germline, CDR1 SEHNR and CDR2 FQNEAQ (reference sequence). The DNA of the CDR3 is TGTGCCAGCAGTGGCCGCACAGGGGTAAGGTCACCCCTCCACTTT. Residues: CASSGRTGVRSPLHF.

This chain links TRBV6-1 with TRBJ2-2; TRBD2 might be the D (5 bases). Trimming shortened V by 7 bases and J by 5 bases, and 14 bases separated the two germline ends. Germline V gene sequence: CDR1 MNHNS, CDR2 SASEGT. This CDR3 has 14 residues. The CDR3 spells CASIWYGETGELFF. DNA for the CDR3: TGTGCCAGCATCTGGTACGGGGAAACCGGGGAGCTGTTTTTT.

The CDR3 spells CSARDYGGSSYEQYF. In DNA, the CDR3 is TGCAGTGCTAGAGATTACGGTGGGAGCTCCTACGAGCAGTACTTC. The chain uses TRBV20-1 and TRBJ2-7; D may be TRBD2 (5 bases). Trimming stripped 0 bases from V and 0 bases from J, with 12 bases between. CDR3 size: 15 residues. The germline V gene has CDR1 DFQATT and CDR2 SNEGSKA (reference sequence).

This clonotype has a count of ten or more. The rearrangement joins TRBV12-3 or TRBV12-4 to TRBJ1-1; no firm D call. Deletions cut 3 bases from V and 8 bases from J, with 10 bases between. The CDR3 contains 12 residues. The CDR3 nucleotides read TGTGCCAGCAGTTTTGGGGAAATAGAAGCTTTCTTT. This codes for CASSFGEIEAFF.

The genes are TRBV20-1 and TRBJ2-7; no definite D call. This CDR3 is 12 amino acids long. Germline loops: CDR1 DFQATT, CDR2 SNEGSKA (reference sequence). V gave up 5 bases and J gave up 6 bases, with 14 bases separating them. The CDR3 reads CSALTGLTEQYF. CDR3 sequence (DNA): TGCAGTGCTTTAACCGGCCTTACCGAGCAGTACTTC.

V usage is TRBV7-2 and J usage is TRBJ1-3; maybe TRBD1 (5 bases). V shed 1 base and J shed 14 bases, with 15 bases lying between them. The germline CDR1 and CDR2 sequences are SGHTA and FQGNSA. The CDR3 is 13 residues long. The CDR3 here is CASSLGGASRLYF. The CDR3 DNA is TGTGCCAGCAGCTTAGGAGGGGCTTCCCGCCTATATTTT.

The V call is TRBV11-2, the J call TRBJ2-3; no definite D call. Germline lookup yields CDR1 SGHAT and CDR2 FQNNGV. The CDR3 has 12 residues. Trimming removed 5 bases from V and 2 bases from J, with 5 bases in between. The CDR3 coding sequence is TGTGCCAGCAGCCCGATCACAGATACGCAGTATTTT. It yields the protein CASSPITDTQYF.

J is TRBJ2-7 and V is TRBV5-1; 11 bases are a match to TRBD2. The CDR3 is made up of 16 amino acids. V lost 6 bases to trimming and J lost 7 bases; unmatched junction nucleotides: 15. Germline-derived CDR1 and CDR2 are SGHRS and YFSETQ. The CDR3 DNA reads TGCGCCAGCACCCAAGCACTAGCGGGAGAAAGGAAAGAGCAGTACTTC. Protein product: CASTQALAGERKEQYF.

The chain has TRBV6-1 and TRBJ2-7; a possible D gene is TRBD1 (6 bases). CDR1 and CDR2 (germline): MNHNS, SASEGT. The CDR3 sequence is 13 residues long. The germline V and J ends were trimmed by 10 bases and 2 bases, with 15 bases remaining between them. CDR3 amino acids: CATQGQGTYEQYF. CDR3 DNA sequence: TGTGCCACTCAGGGGCAGGGAACCTACGAGCAGTACTTC.

Concerning this clonotype itself: Compared with germline, one end of the junction differs, possibly owing to a read error. This chain connects TRBV7-7 to TRBJ2-5; D may be TRBD2 (6 bases). The germline CDR1 and CDR2 sequences are SSHAT and FNYEAQ (reference sequence). The CDR3 has 14 residues. The CDR3, as DNA: TGTGCTAGCAGTCCGGGACTCGACAAAAAGACCCAGTACTTC. Its translation: CASSPGLDKKTQYF.

This clonotype was picked up many times. This sequence joins TRBV7-2 and TRBJ1-2; D not resolved. The germline V and J ends were trimmed by 5 bases and 6 bases, with 13 bases remaining between them. In germline, CDR1 is SGHTA, CDR2 FQGNSA. CDR3 length: 13 amino acids. This CDR3 is CASSPFGRDGYTF. The DNA of the CDR3 is TGTGCCAGCAGCCCTTTTGGGAGGGATGGCTACACCTTC.

This clonotype has a handful of counts. This rearrangement joins TRBV20-1 to TRBJ1-5; the D gene is possibly TRBD1 (5 bases). Trimming pared 3 bases from V and 0 bases from J, leaving 12 bases between. Germline CDR1 and CDR2: DFQATT and SNEGSKA (reference sequence). The CDR3 consists of 15 residues. CDR3 loop: CSARGGINSNQPQHF. The CDR3 bases are TGCAGTGCTAGGGGGGGGATCAATAGCAATCAGCCCCAGCATTTT.

This clonotype was observed many times. This chain links TRBV7-3 with TRBJ1-2, with D perhaps matching TRBD1 (6 bases). CDR3 length: 14 residues. Trimming cost V 5 bases and J 8 bases, with 18 bases left between them. Germline-derived CDR1 and CDR2 are SGHTA and FQGTGA. The CDR3: CASSALQGPLGYTF. The DNA of the CDR3 is TGTGCCAGCAGCGCCCTACAGGGACCTTTGGGCTACACCTTC.

This clonotype was found once. The chain recombines TRBV9 with TRBJ2-7; D assignment may be TRBD1 or TRBD2 (6 bases each). The CDR3 extends over 15 amino acids. Germline lookup yields CDR1 SGDLS and CDR2 YYNGEE. With 4 bases removed from V and 7 bases from J, the gap between germline ends came to 21 bases. The CDR3 region has the DNA TGTGCCAGCAGCACGCGGAAGGAGGGGGGCTATGAGCAGTACTTC. This sequence encodes CASSTRKEGGYEQYF.

This clonotype was picked up many times. The chain employs TRBV10-3 and TRBJ2-5; 10 bases match TRBD2. CDR1 and CDR2 from the germline V gene are ENHRY and SYGVKD. CDR3 length: 14 residues. After removal of 3 bases from V and 4 bases from J, the junction contained 2 bases not matched to a gene. CDR3 amino acids: CAISERTSGETQYF. CDR3 DNA sequence: TGTGCCATCAGTGAACGGACTAGCGGAGAGACCCAGTACTTC.

This clonotype appeared many times. V is TRBV11-3 and J is TRBJ2-7, with a weak D call TRBD1 (7 bases). The CDR3 extends over 14 amino acids. V was pared by 6 bases and J by 6 bases, with 18 bases between. CDR1 is SGHNT and CDR2 is YENEEA in the germline V gene. CDR3 sequence reads: CASRGDRAGGEQYF. For the CDR3, the DNA is TGTGCCAGCAGGGGAGACAGGGCCGGGGGCGAGCAGTACTTC.

Ten or more counts support this clonotype. The gene calls are TRBV5-1 and TRBJ1-4; D not certain. V was trimmed by 4 bases and J by 5 bases, leaving 12 bases between them. This CDR3 comprises 14 residues. Germline V gene data show CDR1 as SGHRS and CDR2 as YFSETQ. The CDR3 region is CASSNTGRNEKLFF. The CDR3 nucleotides read TGCGCCAGCAGCAACACGGGGAGAAATGAAAAACTGTTTTTT.

The rearrangement links TRBV7-9 to TRBJ2-5, with 7 nucleotides matching TRBD1. Looked up from germline, CDR1 is SEHNR and CDR2 is FQNEAQ (reference sequence). Unmatched junction bases numbered 15, after V lost 5 bases and J lost 9 bases. This CDR3 comprises 15 residues. In nucleotides, the CDR3 is TGTGCCAGCAGCCGACGGACAGGCGGCAAGGAGGCCCAGTACTTC. Encoded protein: CASSRRTGGKEAQYF.

This clonotype was seen ten or more times. This chain links TRBV20-1 with TRBJ2-7, with a possible D match to TRBD1 (6 bases). CDR1 and CDR2 (germline): DFQATT, SNEGSKA (reference sequence). Trimming removed 5 bases at V and 2 bases at J, with 16 bases between. The CDR3 runs to 14 residues. The CDR3 spells CSAPSGQRTYEQYF. The CDR3 bases are TGCAGTGCTCCCTCCGGACAGCGGACCTACGAGCAGTACTTC.

V usage is TRBV6-5 and J usage is TRBJ2-7; no clear D. Germline CDR1 reads MNHEY; CDR2 reads SVGAGI. V was cut by 3 bases and J by 7 bases, with 13 bases left in between. This CDR3 spans 13 amino acids. The CDR3, as DNA: TGTGCCAGCAGTTATCACGACCGTGGGGAGCAGTACTTC. Its translation is CASSYHDRGEQYF.

This clonotype has ten or more counts. The DNA for the CDR3 is TGTGCCAGCAGCCCGCAAGGGACAGTAAATTCACCCCTCCACTTT. Encoded protein: CASSPQGTVNSPLHF. V gene TRBV7-9 combines with J gene TRBJ1-6; TRBD1 agrees at 7 bases. Germline assignment: CDR1 SEHNR and CDR2 FQNEAQ (reference sequence). V was clipped by 5 bases and J by 7 bases; unmatched bases: 8. This CDR3 is built from 15 residues.

This clonotype was counted at least ten times. The chain is built from TRBV7-2 and TRBJ2-7, with 9 nucleotides matching TRBD1. Germline V gene data show CDR1 as SGHTA and CDR2 as FQGNSA. The CDR3 is 13 residues long. The trim removed 7 bases at V and 4 bases at J, leaving 5 bases unmatched. CDR3 protein: CASTRDRVYEQYF. For the CDR3, the DNA is TGTGCCAGCACCCGGGACAGGGTTTACGAGCAGTACTTC.

This clonotype came up many times. The CDR3 DNA follows: TGTGCCAGTAGAACGGACTCCACGGTCCCGGGGGAGCTGTTTTTT. Translated, it gives CASRTDSTVPGELFF. The rearrangement links TRBV19 to TRBJ2-2; TRBD2 is a possible D gene (5 bases). V lost 6 bases to trimming and J lost 8 bases, with 19 bases between them. There are 15 residues in the CDR3. Germline V gives CDR1 LNHDA, CDR2 SQIVND (reference sequence).

In its sample, this clonotype was seen a few times. The chain couples TRBV20-1 to TRBJ1-2; D is undetermined. CDR1 DFQATT and CDR2 SNEGSKA come from the germline V gene (reference sequence). CDR3 length: 14 residues. V dropped 6 bases and J dropped 2 bases, with 16 bases sitting between them. CDR3: CSAPKQHLNYGYTF. The DNA for the CDR3 is TGCAGTGCCCCGAAACAGCACTTGAACTATGGCTACACCTTC.

This clonotype was observed a handful of times. The chain carries TRBV5-1 and TRBJ1-1; D is unresolved. Germline V gene lookup returns CDR1 SGHRS and CDR2 YFSETQ. CDR3 length: 14 residues. Trimming shortened V by 0 bases and J by 1 base, and 7 bases separated the two germline ends. For the CDR3, the DNA is TGCGCCAGCAGCTTGGCCTCCTGGAACACTGAAGCTTTCTTT. Amino acids: CASSLASWNTEAFF.

This clonotype has just one count. The chain is built from TRBV7-9 and TRBJ2-7; TRBD2 aligns across 7 bases. With V trimmed by 6 bases and J by 3 bases, 11 bases remained unmatched. The length of the CDR3 is 15 residues. Germline V gene sequence: CDR1 SEHNR, CDR2 FQNEAQ (reference sequence). The CDR3 DNA is TGTGCCAGCAGGAGTTATAGCGGGCCCCTCTACGAGCAGTACTTC. This translates into CASRSYSGPLYEQYF.

This clonotype was detected many times. The chain is built from TRBV12-3 or TRBV12-4 and TRBJ1-5; D remains ambiguous. The CDR3 length is 15 residues. Trimming took off 3 bases at V and 3 bases at J, with 12 bases between the two ends. CDR3 sequence (DNA): TGTGCCAGCAGTTTCGGTGGGAGACTCAATCAGCCCCAGCATTTT. This gives the protein CASSFGGRLNQPQHF.